These T cell receptor beta chains were read from a single sample in a study of T cell responses to AZD1222 COVID-19 vaccine. Here immunoSEQ multiplex PCR was the method, and the copy in TCRdb shows in-frame clones only, minus some. The sample contains 95,000 to 110,000 clones, approximately 90% of which appear only once. This specimen consisted of peripheral blood, obtained 28 days after the second AZD1222 dose. The receptors originated from an adult who received the AZD1222 COVID-19 vaccine. Both conserved end residues are part of each CDR3. A D gene is named only where the DNA matches it firmly. Clone size is shown for a subset of rows, as once, few, many or a class of expanded clone.

-	few	TRBV2	TRBJ2-3	CASSSDRPTDTQYF	TGTGCCAGCAGTTCGGACAGACCCACAGATACGCAGTATTTT
-	-	TRBV21-1	TRBJ1-1	CASSKGGAPNTEAFF	TGTGCCAGCAGCAAAGGTGGCGCTCCCAACACTGAAGCTTTCTTT
TRBD1	once	TRBV10-3	TRBJ1-1	CAISGAGTGVTEAFF	TGTGCCATCAGTGGGGCTGGGACAGGGGTCACTGAAGCTTTCTTT
TRBD1	few	TRBV7-8	TRBJ1-5	CASSLRQGGQPQHF	TGTGCCAGCAGCTTACGACAGGGGGGTCAGCCCCAGCATTTT
-	-	TRBV3-1/TRBV3-2	TRBJ2-5	CASSQIVGETQYF	TGTGCCAGCAGCCAAATTGTAGGAGAGACCCAGTACTTC
-	-	TRBV9	TRBJ1-6	CASSVTDSSYNSPLHF	TGTGCCAGCAGCGTAACGGATAGCTCCTATAATTCACCCCTCCACTTT
TRBD1	-	TRBV18	TRBJ1-6	CASSPGQGALGNSPLHF	TGTGCCAGCTCACCGGGACAGGGGGCATTAGGGAATTCACCCCTCCACTTT
-	-	TRBV4-1	TRBJ1-5	CASSQVGRNQPQHF	TGCGCCAGCAGCCAAGTCGGGAGAAATCAGCCCCAGCATTTT
TRBD2	-	TRBV2	TRBJ2-3	CASKSASGGGGTDTQYF	TGTGCCAGCAAATCGGCTAGCGGGGGAGGCGGCACAGATACGCAGTATTTT
TRBD2	-	TRBV5-4	TRBJ2-1	CASSSAGGAGGNEQFF	TGTGCCAGCAGCTCGGCCGGAGGGGCGGGGGGTAATGAGCAGTTCTTC
-	-	TRBV3-1/TRBV3-2	TRBJ1-1	CASSRIDRNTEAFF	TGTGCCAGCAGCCGCATAGACAGGAACACTGAAGCTTTCTTT
-	-	TRBV6-6	TRBJ1-1	CASSPHTEAFF	TGTGCCAGCAGCCCTCACACTGAAGCTTTCTTT
-	-	TRBV29-1	TRBJ1-1	CSVEPSNTEAFF	TGCAGCGTTGAGCCTTCGAACACTGAAGCTTTCTTT
TRBD1	-	TRBV6-5	TRBJ2-2	CASSQGALGTGELFF	TGTGCCAGCAGTCAGGGGGCGTTAGGCACCGGGGAGCTGTTTTTT
TRBD1	few	TRBV5-1	TRBJ1-6	CASSGGQGAAGSPLHF	TGCGCCAGCAGCGGCGGACAGGGGGCGGCGGGTTCACCCCTCCACTTT
TRBD1	-	TRBV9	TRBJ1-6	CASSQGGQGISPLHF	TGTGCCAGCAGCCAAGGGGGACAGGGGATTTCACCCCTCCACTTT
-	-	TRBV2	TRBJ1-5	CASSEGSGNQPQHF	TGTGCCAGCAGTGAAGGGTCGGGCAATCAGCCCCAGCATTTT
TRBD1	-	TRBV3-1/TRBV3-2	TRBJ1-2	CASSPDRVGFDYGYTF	TGTGCCAGCAGCCCAGACAGGGTGGGATTCGACTATGGCTACACCTTC
-	-	TRBV6-6	TRBJ1-2	CASSPGGIGYGYTF	TGTGCCAGCAGCCCCGGCGGGATCGGATATGGCTACACCTTC
-	-	TRBV10-3	TRBJ1-5	CAISEGGSNQPQHF	TGTGCCATCAGTGAGGGCGGTAGCAATCAGCCCCAGCATTTT
-	-	TRBV3-1/TRBV3-2	TRBJ2-3	CASSTTDRSYTDTQYF	TGTGCCAGCAGCACGACAGACAGGTCTTACACAGATACGCAGTATTTT
-	-	TRBV10-1	TRBJ1-1	CASTKREAGRNTEAFF	TGCGCCAGCACCAAAAGAGAGGCTGGGCGAAACACTGAAGCTTTCTTT
-	-	TRBV7-2	TRBJ2-2	CASSSGQNTGELFF	TGTGCCAGCAGCTCCGGACAGAACACCGGGGAGCTGTTTTTT
-	-	TRBV5-8	TRBJ2-5	CASSLVRGGRYDGTQYF	TGTGCCAGCAGCCTGGTGAGGGGGGGTCGTTACGATGGGACCCAGTACTTC
TRBD1	-	TRBV6-5	TRBJ1-6	CASTGQGYSPLHF	TGTGCCAGCACAGGACAGGGTTATTCACCCCTCCACTTT
TRBD2	-	TRBV2	TRBJ2-5	CASGLAVQETQYF	TGTGCCAGCGGGCTAGCGGTCCAAGAGACCCAGTACTTC
TRBD1	once	TRBV9	TRBJ1-2	CASSVGGGGGGYTF	TGTGCCAGCAGCGTAGGCGGAGGGGGCGGTGGCTACACCTTC
-	-	TRBV4-3	TRBJ1-1	CASSQVSGAEAFF	TGCGCCAGCAGCCAAGTGTCGGGAGCTGAAGCTTTCTTT
-	-	TRBV7-9	TRBJ1-6	CASSAITGSSYNSPLHF	TGTGCCAGCAGCGCTATCACGGGGAGCTCCTATAATTCACCCCTCCACTTT
TRBD1	-	TRBV6-1	TRBJ2-7	CASRWRDRTYEQYF	TGTGCCAGCAGATGGCGGGACAGGACCTACGAGCAGTACTTC
-	once	TRBV5-4	TRBJ1-1	CASSLDRVGAFF	TGTGCCAGCAGCTTGGACAGGGTAGGCGCTTTCTTT
TRBD1	few	TRBV7-9	TRBJ1-4	CASSPTGGFSNEKLFF	TGTGCCAGCAGCCCCACAGGGGGATTTTCTAATGAAAAACTGTTTTTT
-	-	TRBV19	TRBJ2-2	CASSRDTRVGELFF	TGTGCCAGTAGTAGGGACACCCGGGTCGGGGAGCTGTTTTTT
-	-	TRBV6-6	TRBJ2-7	CASSYDVRVVEQYF	TGTGCCAGCAGTTACGACGTCAGGGTGGTCGAGCAGTACTTC
-	once	TRBV6-2/TRBV6-3	TRBJ1-2	CASSRADANYGYTF	TGTGCCAGCAGTAGAGCAGACGCTAACTATGGCTACACCTTC
-	once	TRBV6-5	TRBJ1-4	CASSYLDRSNEKLFF	TGTGCCAGCAGTTACCTTGACAGGTCCAATGAAAAACTGTTTTTT
-	-	TRBV28	TRBJ1-2	CASSLLGAGYTF	TGTGCCAGCAGTTTATTGGGGGCGGGCTACACCTTC
-	-	TRBV19	TRBJ1-3	CASSAGPVSGNTIYF	TGTGCCAGTAGTGCGGGACCGGTCTCTGGAAACACCATATATTTT
-	-	TRBV6-2/TRBV6-3	TRBJ2-1	CASSPSGLLNEQFF	TGTGCCAGCAGCCCCTCCGGCCTTCTGAATGAGCAGTTCTTC
-	-	TRBV18	TRBJ1-3	CASSPGTDGNTIYF	TGTGCCAGCTCACCAGGGACCGATGGAAACACCATATATTTT
TRBD1	-	TRBV28	TRBJ1-2	CASRPQGAPGYTF	TGTGCCAGCAGACCACAGGGGGCGCCGGGCTACACCTTC
-	-	TRBV5-1	TRBJ2-3	CASSWGATDTQYF	TGCGCCAGCAGTTGGGGGGCAACAGATACGCAGTATTTT
-	-	TRBV18	TRBJ1-1	CASSPAVGTEAFF	TGTGCCAGCTCACCAGCAGTAGGCACTGAAGCTTTCTTT
TRBD1	-	TRBV18	TRBJ2-2	CASSWDRETGELFF	TGTGCCAGCTCATGGGACAGGGAGACCGGGGAGCTGTTTTTT
TRBD1	-	TRBV9	TRBJ1-1	CASSVYPQDRGKIRTEAFF	TGTGCCAGCAGCGTATACCCCCAGGACAGGGGAAAAATACGGACTGAAGCTTTCTTT
TRBD1	few	TRBV18	TRBJ1-1	CASSPPGQGMNTEAFF	TGTGCCAGCTCGCCACCCGGACAGGGGATGAACACTGAAGCTTTCTTT
-	once	TRBV5-4	TRBJ1-6	CASSLEGGVNEISPLHF	TGTGCCAGCAGCTTGGAGGGGGGGGTGAACGAGATATCACCCCTCCACTTT
-	-	TRBV15	TRBJ1-3	CATSQGASSGNTIYF	TGTGCCACCAGCCAAGGCGCGAGCTCTGGAAACACCATATATTTT
-	once	TRBV5-1	TRBJ1-2	CASSPGTDGYTF	TGCGCCAGCAGCCCGGGGACGGATGGCTACACCTTC
TRBD1	once	TRBV4-3	TRBJ1-2	CASSQDRGQGYGYTF	TGCGCCAGCAGCCAAGATCGGGGACAGGGATATGGCTACACCTTC
-	-	TRBV6-6	TRBJ2-1	CASSYKAVSYNEQFF	TGTGCCAGCAGTTACAAGGCGGTCTCCTACAATGAGCAGTTCTTC
-	-	TRBV19	TRBJ1-4	CASSGWDPDEKLFF	TGTGCCAGTAGTGGATGGGATCCCGACGAAAAACTGTTTTTT
-	-	TRBV24-1	TRBJ2-3	CATSPRGEEDTQYF	TGTGCCACCAGTCCCAGGGGCGAGGAAGATACGCAGTATTTT
-	-	TRBV6-5	TRBJ1-1	CASSYVGQPNTEAFF	TGTGCCAGCAGTTACGTCGGACAGCCTAACACTGAAGCTTTCTTT
-	-	TRBV7-2	TRBJ1-6	CASSYVSNSPLHF	TGTGCCAGCAGCTATGTCTCAAATTCACCCCTCCACTTT
-	-	TRBV6-2/TRBV6-3	TRBJ1-1	CASSPRRGLATEAFF	TGTGCCAGCAGCCCCAGGCGGGGATTGGCGACTGAAGCTTTCTTT
-	-	TRBV4-2	TRBJ2-7	CASSPVEGGTYEQYF	TGTGCCAGCAGCCCTGTTGAGGGTGGTACCTACGAGCAGTACTTC
-	-	TRBV27	TRBJ1-2	CASSLRPGSSYGYTF	TGTGCCAGCAGTTTGAGACCGGGGAGCTCCTATGGCTACACCTTC